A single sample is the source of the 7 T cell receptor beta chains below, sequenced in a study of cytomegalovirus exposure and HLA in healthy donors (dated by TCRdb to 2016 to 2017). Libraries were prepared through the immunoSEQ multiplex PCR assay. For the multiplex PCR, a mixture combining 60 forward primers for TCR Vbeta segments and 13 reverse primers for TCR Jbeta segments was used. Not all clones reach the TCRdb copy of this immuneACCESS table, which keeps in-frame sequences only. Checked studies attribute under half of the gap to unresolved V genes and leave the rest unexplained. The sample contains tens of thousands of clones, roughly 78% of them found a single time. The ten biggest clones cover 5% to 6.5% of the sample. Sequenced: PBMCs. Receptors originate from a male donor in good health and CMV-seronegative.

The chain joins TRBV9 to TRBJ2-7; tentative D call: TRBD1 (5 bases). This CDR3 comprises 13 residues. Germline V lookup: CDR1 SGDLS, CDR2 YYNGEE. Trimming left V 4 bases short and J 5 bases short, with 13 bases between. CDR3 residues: CASSPLQGHEQYF. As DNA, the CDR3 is TGTGCCAGCAGCCCTCTGCAGGGTCACGAGCAGTACTTC.

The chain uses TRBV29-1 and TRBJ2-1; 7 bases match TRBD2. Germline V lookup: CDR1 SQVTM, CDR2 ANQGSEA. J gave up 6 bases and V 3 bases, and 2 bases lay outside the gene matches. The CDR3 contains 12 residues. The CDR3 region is CSVESGVNEQFF. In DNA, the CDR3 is TGCAGCGTTGAGAGCGGGGTCAATGAGCAGTTCTTC.

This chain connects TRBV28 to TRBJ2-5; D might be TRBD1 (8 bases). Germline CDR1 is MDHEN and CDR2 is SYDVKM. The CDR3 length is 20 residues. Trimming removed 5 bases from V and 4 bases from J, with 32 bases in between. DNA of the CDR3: TGTGCCAGCAGTACTACCGACAGGGGTCGGGCGGGAGTTGGGAGAGAGACCCAGTACTTC. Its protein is CASSTTDRGRAGVGRETQYF.

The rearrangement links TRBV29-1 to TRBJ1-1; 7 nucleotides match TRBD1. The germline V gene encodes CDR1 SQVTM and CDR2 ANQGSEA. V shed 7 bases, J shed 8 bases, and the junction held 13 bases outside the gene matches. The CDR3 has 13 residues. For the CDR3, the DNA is TGCAGCGCCACGCATGGGCAGGGGGTCGAAGCTTTCTTT. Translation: CSATHGQGVEAFF.

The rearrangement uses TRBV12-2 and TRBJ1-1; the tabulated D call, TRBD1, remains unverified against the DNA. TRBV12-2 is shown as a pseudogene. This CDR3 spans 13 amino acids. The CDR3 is CASRVHGNTEAFF. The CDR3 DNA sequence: TGTGCAAGTCGCGTCCATGGCAACACTGAAGCTTTCTTT.

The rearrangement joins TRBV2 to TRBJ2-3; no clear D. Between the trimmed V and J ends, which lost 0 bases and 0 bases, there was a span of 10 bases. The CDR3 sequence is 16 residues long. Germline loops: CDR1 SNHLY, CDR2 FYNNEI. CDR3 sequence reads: CASSEAPRLSTDTQYF. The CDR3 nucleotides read TGTGCCAGCAGTGAAGCGCCCAGGCTTAGCACAGATACGCAGTATTTT.

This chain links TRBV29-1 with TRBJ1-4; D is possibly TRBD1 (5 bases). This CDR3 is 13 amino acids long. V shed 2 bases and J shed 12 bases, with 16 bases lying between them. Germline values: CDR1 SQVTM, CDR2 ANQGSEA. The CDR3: CSVELGTQGELFF. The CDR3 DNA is TGCAGCGTTGAACTTGGCACCCAAGGGGAACTGTTTTTT.